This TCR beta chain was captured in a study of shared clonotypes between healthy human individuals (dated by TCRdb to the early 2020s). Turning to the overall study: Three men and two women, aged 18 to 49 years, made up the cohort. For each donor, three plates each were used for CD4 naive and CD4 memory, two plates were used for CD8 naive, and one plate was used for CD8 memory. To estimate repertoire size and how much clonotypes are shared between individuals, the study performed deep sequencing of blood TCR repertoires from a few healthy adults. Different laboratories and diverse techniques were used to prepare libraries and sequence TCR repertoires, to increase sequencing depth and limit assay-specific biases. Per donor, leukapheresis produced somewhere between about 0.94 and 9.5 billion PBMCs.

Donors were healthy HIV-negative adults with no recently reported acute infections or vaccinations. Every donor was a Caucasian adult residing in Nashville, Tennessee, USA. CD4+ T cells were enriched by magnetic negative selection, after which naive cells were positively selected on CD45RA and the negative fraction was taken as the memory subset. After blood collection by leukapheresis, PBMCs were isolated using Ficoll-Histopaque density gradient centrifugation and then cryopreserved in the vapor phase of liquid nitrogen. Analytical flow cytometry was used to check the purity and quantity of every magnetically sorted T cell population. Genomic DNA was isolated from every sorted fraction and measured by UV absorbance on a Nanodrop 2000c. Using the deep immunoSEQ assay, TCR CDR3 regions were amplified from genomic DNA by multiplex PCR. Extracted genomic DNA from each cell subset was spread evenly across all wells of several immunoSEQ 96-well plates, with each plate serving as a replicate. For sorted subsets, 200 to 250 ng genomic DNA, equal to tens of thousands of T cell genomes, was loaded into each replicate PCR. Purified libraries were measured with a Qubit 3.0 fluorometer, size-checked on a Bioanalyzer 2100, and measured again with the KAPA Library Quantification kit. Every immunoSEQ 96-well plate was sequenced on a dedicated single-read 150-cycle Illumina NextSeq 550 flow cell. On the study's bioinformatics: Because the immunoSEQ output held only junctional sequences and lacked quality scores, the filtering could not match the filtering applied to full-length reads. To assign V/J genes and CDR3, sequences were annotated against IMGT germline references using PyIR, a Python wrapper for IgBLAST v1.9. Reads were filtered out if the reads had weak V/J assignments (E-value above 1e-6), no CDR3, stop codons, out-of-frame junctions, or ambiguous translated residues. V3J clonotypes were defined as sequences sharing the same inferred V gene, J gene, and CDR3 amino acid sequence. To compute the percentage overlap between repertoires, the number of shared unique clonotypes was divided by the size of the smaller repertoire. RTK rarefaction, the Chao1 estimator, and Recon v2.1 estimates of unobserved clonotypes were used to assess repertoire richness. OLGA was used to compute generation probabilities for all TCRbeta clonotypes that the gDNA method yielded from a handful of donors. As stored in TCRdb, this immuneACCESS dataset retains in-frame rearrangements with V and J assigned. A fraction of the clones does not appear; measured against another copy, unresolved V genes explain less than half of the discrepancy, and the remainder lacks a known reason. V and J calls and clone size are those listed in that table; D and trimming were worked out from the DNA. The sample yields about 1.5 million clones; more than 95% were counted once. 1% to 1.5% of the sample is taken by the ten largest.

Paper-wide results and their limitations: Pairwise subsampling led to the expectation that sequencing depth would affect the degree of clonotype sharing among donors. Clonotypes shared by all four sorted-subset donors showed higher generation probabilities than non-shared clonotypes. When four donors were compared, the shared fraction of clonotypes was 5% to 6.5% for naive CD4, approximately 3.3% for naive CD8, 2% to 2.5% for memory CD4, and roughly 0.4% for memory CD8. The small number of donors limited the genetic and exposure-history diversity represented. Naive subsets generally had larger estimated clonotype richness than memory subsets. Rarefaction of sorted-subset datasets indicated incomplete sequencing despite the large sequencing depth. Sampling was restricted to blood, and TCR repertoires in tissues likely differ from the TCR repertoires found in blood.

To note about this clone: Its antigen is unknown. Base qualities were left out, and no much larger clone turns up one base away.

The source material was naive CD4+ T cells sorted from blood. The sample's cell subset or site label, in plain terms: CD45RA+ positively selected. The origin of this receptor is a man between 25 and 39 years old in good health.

The DNA reads as follows: TGTGCCAGCTCAAGGGCAGCCGGGACTAGTAACACCGGGGAGCTGTTTTTT. This gives the protein CASSRAAGTSNTGELFF. In this chain, TRBV18 is recombined with TRBJ2-2, with 8 central nucleotides matching TRBD2. CDR1 and CDR2, per the germline V gene, are KGHSH and LQKENI. Germline trimming amounts to 5 bases on V and 2 bases on J, with 10 as the count of junction bases outside the gene matches. Measured from the cysteine to the phenylalanine, the CDR3 is 17 residues long. The CDR3 DNA has 51 bases and is translated from base 1.